This note documents a single T cell receptor beta chain sequence. Antigen specificity is unknown. This CDR3 comprises 16 residues. V lost 3 bases and J lost 1, with 13 bases in between. Germline V CDR1 and CDR2: SGHNT, YYREEE (reference sequence). This sample is part of a study of shared clonotypes between healthy human individuals. The repertoire was sequenced with immunoSEQ multiplex PCR; TCRdb's copy has only in-frame clones and lacks some. This sample has some 1.5 million clones, with around 97% found just once. Overall study findings and caveats: Expectations were that clonotype sharing among donors would be affected by sequencing depth. A handful of donors held about 5% of naive CD4 clonotypes in common.

The J gene is TRBJ2-2, the V gene TRBV5-4; perhaps D is TRBD1 or TRBD2 (5 bases each). The sequenced material came from naive CD4+ T cells sorted from blood. Subset given: CD45RA+ positively selected. This sequence was found in a man aged 30 to 45 in good health. CDR3 DNA sequence: TGTGCCAGCAGCTCCCCCCGGGACGGGAACACCGGGGAGCTGTTTTTT. This translates into CASSSPRDGNTGELFF. Full variable domain (outside the CDR3, taken from reference TRBV5-4 and TRBJ2-2): ETGVTQSPTHLIKTRGQQVTLRCSSQSGHNTVSWYQQALGQGPQFIFQYYREEENGRGNFPPRFSGLQFPNYSSELNVNALELDDSALYLCASSSPRDGNTGELFFGEGSRLTVL.